The sequence of this T cell receptor beta chain was determined in a study of T cell clonality in common variable immunodeficiency. This clone has ten or more counts. The CDR3 end lies 3 residues beyond the end of the read and is filled in from the germline J gene. The CDR3 extends over 15 amino acids. In germline, CDR1 is SQVTM, CDR2 ANQGSEA. The V and J ends lost 8 bases and 0 bases respectively, with 17 bases between them. Clones were sequenced by immunoSEQ multiplex PCR, and TCRdb holds only the in-frame ones, with some missing. The sample lists about 55,000 clones, none appearing once, the ten largest making up approximately 0.84%.

This clonotype was sampled from a person aged 18 to 70 in good health. The V and J genes are TRBV29-1 and TRBJ2-1, with D possibly TRBD2 on 6 matching bases. The sequencing sample was made of peripheral blood mononuclear cells. The CDR3 loop is CSSLSGRGSYNEQFF. CDR3 bases read: TGCAGCTCCCTTTCGGGGCGGGGCTCCTACAATGAG.